This TCR beta chain was sequenced for a study of neurological immune-mediated disorders. Study conclusions and caveats: Multiple sclerosis patients had less TCR clonal expansion than even healthy controls, unlike HTLV-1-associated myelopathy.

The unsorted libraries were produced from 2 million PBMCs held at -80 C. CDR3 length equals 13 residues. The V end lost 4 bases, the J end lost 9 bases, and 14 bases lay between the germline ends. CDR1 and CDR2 (germline): SGHDT, YYEEEE. The cDNA was synthesized by 5'RACE incorporating 10-nucleotide random UMIs. MiXCR, run by TCRdb on the 5' RACE reads, gives a single entry per CDR3 protein. The repertoire holds about 120,000 distinct CDR3 sequences, with 3.2% as singletons. This clonotype has ten or more counts. The antigen is undetermined. This receptor was identified in a woman in her twenties or thirties with multiple sclerosis. Sequenced material: PBMCs. The rearrangement uses TRBV5-6 and TRBJ1-5; possibly TRBD1 for D (5 bases). The CDR3 is CASSLGLAGPQHF. The DNA for the CDR3 is TGTGCCAGCAGCCTGGGGCTTGCTGGGCCCCAGCATTTT.